The 17 T cell receptor beta chains listed next were all sequenced from one sample in a study of cytomegalovirus exposure and HLA in healthy donors. PCR amplification relied on 60 Vbeta primers (plus 13 Jbeta primers). Some clones are missing from TCRdb's copy, which holds only in-frame ones; the method was immunoSEQ multiplex PCR. The table shows 95,000 to 150,000 clones, with 73% occurring only once. The sequenced material came from PBMCs. The receptors were gathered from a man in his sixties in good health and CMV-seropositive.

In its sample, this clone was seen a few times. In DNA, the CDR3 is TGTGCCAGTGGCTCGGGGTATGGCTACACCTTC. Encoded protein: CASGSGYGYTF. The chain links TRBV19 to TRBJ1-2, with D uncertain. This CDR3 comprises 11 residues. The germline gives CDR1 LNHDA, CDR2 SQIVND (reference sequence). V was pared by 8 bases and J by 5 bases, with 9 bases between.

J is TRBJ1-5 and V is TRBV5-3; possibly TRBD1 for D (5 bases). TRBV5-3 is recorded as an ORF, its role being uncertain. The V and J ends lost 0 bases and 4 bases respectively, with 23 bases between them. The CDR3 is 19 amino acids. CDR3 protein: CARSLGAPNARRGNQPQHF. CDR3 in DNA: TGTGCCAGAAGCTTGGGGGCGCCGAACGCTAGACGGGGGAATCAGCCCCAGCATTTT.

V usage is TRBV7-8 and J usage is TRBJ1-1; D gene uncertain. Trimming cost V 5 bases and J 1 base, with 17 bases left between them. CDR3 size: 16 residues. Germline CDR1 SGHVS, CDR2 FQNEAQ. The DNA for the CDR3 is TGTGCCAGCAGCGTAGTAGGAGTCGGTGAGAACACTGAAGCTTTCTTT. The encoded protein is CASSVVGVGENTEAFF.

The rearrangement uses TRBV5-5 and TRBJ2-5; D is perhaps TRBD1 (6 bases). Trimming removed 3 bases from V and 1 base from J, with 7 bases in between. CDR3 length equals 13 residues. Germline CDR1 is SGHKS and CDR2 is YYEKEE (reference sequence). The CDR3 DNA reads as TGTGCCAGCAGCTGGACAGTCCAAGAGACCCAGTACTTC. It translates to CASSWTVQETQYF.

The V and J genes are TRBV6-6 and TRBJ2-7; 13 nucleotides agree with TRBD2. The ends lost 8 bases at V and 3 bases at J; junction bases unmatched: 7. CDR3 length equals 15 residues. Per germline, CDR1 MNHNY and CDR2 SVGAGI (reference sequence). CDR3 coding DNA: TGTGCCAGCGCCTCCGGGACTAGCGGGATCTACGAGCAGTACTTC. Residues: CASASGTSGIYEQYF.

The chain combines TRBV2 with TRBJ2-7, with 7 bases identical to TRBD2. V gave up 1 base and J gave up 3 bases; unmatched junction bases: 6. The CDR3 consists of 15 residues. The germline CDR1 and CDR2 sequences are SNHLY and FYNNEI. The CDR3 reads CASSEDLAVHYEQYF. CDR3 DNA sequence: TGTGCCAGCAGTGAAGACCTAGCGGTGCACTACGAGCAGTACTTC.

The V and J genes are TRBV7-2 and TRBJ2-3, with D perhaps TRBD2 (6 bases). CDR3 length: 14 residues. Trimming took 3 bases from V and 4 from J, leaving 11 bases between them. The germline V gene encodes CDR1 SGHTA and CDR2 FQGNSA. The DNA of the CDR3 is TGTGCCAGCAGCTTTACTAGCAGGTCAGATACGCAGTATTTT. Protein: CASSFTSRSDTQYF.

This clone has only a few counts. This sequence joins TRBV6-6 and TRBJ1-4; TRBD1 matches 9 bases. Germline-derived CDR1 and CDR2 are MNHNY and SVGAGI (reference sequence). V shed 6 bases, J shed 5 bases, and the junction held 7 bases outside the gene matches. The CDR3 has 15 amino acids. This CDR3 is CASRERDRENEKLFF. The CDR3 DNA reads as TGTGCCAGCAGAGAAAGGGACAGGGAGAATGAAAAACTGTTTTTT.

V usage is TRBV10-2 and J usage is TRBJ2-5; TRBD1 aligns across 7 bases. The germline V gene has CDR1 WSHSY and CDR2 SAAADI. The CDR3 is 13 amino acids. Trimming at V came to 7 bases and at J to 1 base, leaving 3 bases not matched to a gene. Here the CDR3 reads CASKGGGQETQYF. The CDR3 DNA is TGCGCCAGCAAAGGGGGCGGCCAAGAGACCCAGTACTTC.

The chain recombines TRBV10-1 with TRBJ2-7, with D maybe TRBD2 (6 bases). The germline V gene has CDR1 WNHNN and CDR2 SYGVQD (reference sequence). V was trimmed by 5 bases and J by 0 bases, leaving 8 bases between them. This CDR3 spans 13 amino acids. DNA of the CDR3: TGCGCCAGCAGTACCGGGGGCTCCTACGAGCAGTACTTC. It yields the protein CASSTGGSYEQYF.

This clone has only a few counts. The rearrangement joins TRBV28 to TRBJ1-1; the D gene is possibly TRBD1 (5 bases). Between the trimmed V and J ends, which lost 7 bases and 3 bases, there was a span of 12 bases. The CDR3 has 13 amino acids. CDR1 is MDHEN, CDR2 SYDVKM, per germline. The CDR3 loop is CASTTPGYTEAFF. The DNA of the CDR3 is TGTGCCAGCACCACTCCAGGGTACACTGAAGCTTTCTTT.

Remarks on this clone: At the DNA level, this CDR3 is encoded by other sequences in the same sample as well. The chain links TRBV15 to TRBJ1-1; D gene unclear. Germline V lookup: CDR1 LNHNV, CDR2 YYDKDF (reference sequence). V was shortened by 0 bases and J by 2 bases, with 4 bases between the two germline ends. The CDR3 spans 13 residues. CDR3 DNA sequence: TGTGCCACCAGCAGAGACCCAAACACTGAAGCTTTCTTT. Encoded protein: CATSRDPNTEAFF.

This chain joins TRBV7-9 and TRBJ2-2; TRBD2 matches at 8 bases. The junction had 5 bases not matched to a gene; V was cut back by 5 bases and J by 0 bases. The CDR3 runs 16 residues. Germline assignment: CDR1 SEHNR and CDR2 FQNEAQ (reference sequence). The chain's CDR3 is CASSRTSGTNTGELFF. CDR3 nucleotide sequence: TGTGCCAGCAGCCGAACTAGCGGAACGAACACCGGGGAGCTGTTTTTT. Filled out from reference TRBV7-9 and TRBJ2-2, the complete variable domain reads DTGVSQNPRHKITKRGQNVTFRCDPISEHNRLYWYRQTLGQGPEFLTYFQNEAQLEKSRLLSDRFSAERPKGSFSTLEIQRTEQGDSAMYLCASSRTSGTNTGELFFGEGSRLTVL.

This clone came up once. V gene TRBV2 combines with J gene TRBJ1-1; D might be TRBD1 (6 bases). The CDR3 has 13 amino acids. V dropped 8 bases and J dropped 1 base, with 11 bases sitting between them. The germline CDR1 and CDR2 sequences are SNHLY and FYNNEI. The CDR3 sequence is CASGGQWNTEAFF. DNA of the CDR3: TGTGCCAGCGGCGGACAGTGGAACACTGAAGCTTTCTTT.

The CDR3 DNA reads as TGTGCCAGCAGTGATCGGGGGGCTTCTAATGAAAAACTGTTTTTT. Translation: CASSDRGASNEKLFF. This chain connects TRBV2 to TRBJ1-4; D perhaps matches TRBD1 (6 bases). CDR1 and CDR2 from the germline V gene are SNHLY and FYNNEI. The CDR3 contains 15 residues. The V and J ends lost 3 bases and 3 bases respectively, with 11 bases between them.

The chain employs TRBV13 and TRBJ2-1, with D possibly matching TRBD1 (5 bases). This CDR3 comprises 14 residues. The germline CDR1 and CDR2 sequences are PRHDT and FYEKMQ (reference sequence). Trimming removed 0 bases from V and 5 bases from J, with 8 bases in between. CDR3 sequence (DNA): TGTGCCAGCAGCTTAGGGAGACAGAACAATGAGCAGTTCTTC. Translating it yields CASSLGRQNNEQFF.

This clone has just a few counts. The J gene is TRBJ1-5, the V gene TRBV28; no firm D call. This CDR3 region has 13 residues. Between the trimmed V and J ends, which lost 2 bases and 9 bases, there was a span of 11 bases. Looked up from germline, CDR1 is MDHEN and CDR2 is SYDVKM. CDR3 residues: CASSLGWLRPQHF. The CDR3, as DNA: TGTGCCAGCAGTTTAGGTTGGTTGAGGCCCCAGCATTTT.